This TCR beta chain was sequenced during a study of T-cell reconstitution after alpha-beta-depleted transplantation in children. Judged by abundance, this clonotype is medium-sized. The target antigen is unknown. TCRbeta library preparation incorporated unique molecular identifiers. TCRdb processed the PCR reads anew with MiXCR; each CDR3 protein has one entry. The repertoire has more than 15,000 distinct CDR3 sequences, around 12% of them found once; the top ten carry about two thirds. Study findings and constraints: The origin of high day-60 TCRbeta diversity in some patients lay in surviving recipient T cells and thymic progenitors. Several hundred expanded graft clones reportedly were the source of alpha-beta T cells about two months after transplant.

In germline, CDR1 is DFQATT, CDR2 SNEGSKA (reference sequence). The CDR3 is 15 amino acids. With 2 bases removed from V and 3 bases from J, the gap between germline ends came to 17 bases. The source was PBMCs, mostly from graft donor cells, collected 180 days after TCRalphabeta/CD19-depleted stem cell transplant. The sequence was collected from a boy in the first two years of life who had a stem cell transplant for Wiskott-Aldrich syndrome, so the T cells may come from the graft donor. This chain connects TRBV20-1 to TRBJ2-7; possibly TRBD1 or TRBD2 for D (5 bases each). CDR3 sequence: CSARPPWGKSYEQYF. The CDR3 nucleotides are TGCAGTGCTAGACCACCTTGGGGGAAAAGCTACGAGCAGTACTTC.